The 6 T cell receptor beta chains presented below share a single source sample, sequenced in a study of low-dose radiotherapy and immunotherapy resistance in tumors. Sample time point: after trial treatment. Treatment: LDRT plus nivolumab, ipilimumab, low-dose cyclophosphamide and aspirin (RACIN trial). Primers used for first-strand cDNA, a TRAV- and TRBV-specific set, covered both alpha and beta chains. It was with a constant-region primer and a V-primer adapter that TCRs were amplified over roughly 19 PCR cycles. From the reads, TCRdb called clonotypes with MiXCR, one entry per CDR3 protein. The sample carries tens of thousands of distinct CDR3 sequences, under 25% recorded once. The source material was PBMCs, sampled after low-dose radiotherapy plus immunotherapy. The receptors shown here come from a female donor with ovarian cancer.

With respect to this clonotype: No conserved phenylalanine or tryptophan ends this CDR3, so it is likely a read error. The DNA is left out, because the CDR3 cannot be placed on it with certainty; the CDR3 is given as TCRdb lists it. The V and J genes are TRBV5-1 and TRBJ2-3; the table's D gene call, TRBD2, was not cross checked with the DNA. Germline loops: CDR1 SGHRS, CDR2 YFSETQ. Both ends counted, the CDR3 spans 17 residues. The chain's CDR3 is CASSPLAGGPYEQYFGP.

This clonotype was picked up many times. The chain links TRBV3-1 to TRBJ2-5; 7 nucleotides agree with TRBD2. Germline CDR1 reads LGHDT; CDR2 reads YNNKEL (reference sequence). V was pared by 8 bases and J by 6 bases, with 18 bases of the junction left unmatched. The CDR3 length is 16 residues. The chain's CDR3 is CASAQVGLAASKTQYF. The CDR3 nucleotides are TGTGCCAGCGCACAAGTTGGGCTAGCGGCCTCAAAGACCCAGTACTTC.

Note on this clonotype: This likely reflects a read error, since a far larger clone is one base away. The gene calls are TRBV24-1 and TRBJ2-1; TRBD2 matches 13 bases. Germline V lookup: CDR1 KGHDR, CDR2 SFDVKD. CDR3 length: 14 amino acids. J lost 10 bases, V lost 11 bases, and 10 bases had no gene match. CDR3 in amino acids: CASLTSGRVGEQFF. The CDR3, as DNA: TGTGCCAGCCTCACTAGCGGGAGGGTCGGCGAGCAGTTCTTC.

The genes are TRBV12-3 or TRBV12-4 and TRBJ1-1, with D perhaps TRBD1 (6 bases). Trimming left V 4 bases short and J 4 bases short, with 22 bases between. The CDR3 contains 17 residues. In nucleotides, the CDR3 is TGTGCCAGCAGTTACACCCCGGTGGGGGCCGGGGGCACTGAAGCTTTCTTT. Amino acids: CASSYTPVGAGGTEAFF.

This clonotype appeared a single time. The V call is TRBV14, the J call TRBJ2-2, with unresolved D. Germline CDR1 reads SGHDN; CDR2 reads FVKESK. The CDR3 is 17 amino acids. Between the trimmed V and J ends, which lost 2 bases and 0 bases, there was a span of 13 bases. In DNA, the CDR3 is TGTGCCAGCAGCCAACTCAAGCGAAACCCGAACACCGGGGAGCTGTTTTTT. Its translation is CASSQLKRNPNTGELFF.

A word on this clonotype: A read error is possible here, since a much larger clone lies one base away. CDR3 sequence reads: CASSEDVPKETQYF. CDR3 sequence (DNA): TGCGCCAGCAGCGAGGACGTTCCTAAAGAGACCCAGTACTTC. This chain uses TRBV5-1 with TRBJ2-5; D call uncertain. Trimming removed 4 bases at V and 3 bases at J, with 13 bases between. CDR3 length: 14 amino acids. Germline CDR1 is SGHRS and CDR2 is YFSETQ.